These 3 T cell receptor beta chains originate from one sample sequenced in a study of response to subunit inactivated influenza vaccine. Each CDR3 protein is one row after TCRdb ran MiXCR on the RT-PCR reads. This sample yields 700,000 to 900,000 distinct CDR3 sequences, of which about 20% are seen a single time; around 9.6% belongs to the top ten. The specimen was PBMCs from blood, collected less than 6 days after vaccination. The receptors were gathered from a man aged 50-60 years who received an inactivated influenza vaccine.

This clonotype was observed a few times. V and J are TRBV5-1 and TRBJ2-2; unclear D gene. This CDR3 comprises 14 residues. Germline V lookup: CDR1 SGHRS, CDR2 YFSETQ. The V end was cut by 1 base, the J end by 4 bases, with 8 bases between. In nucleotides, the CDR3 is TGCGCCAGCAGCTTGAGCCAGCTCACCGGGGAGCTGTTTTTT. It translates to CASSLSQLTGELFF. Based on the CDR3 plus reference TRBV5-1 and TRBJ2-2, the full variable domain is KAGVTQTPRYLIKTRGQQVTLSCSPISGHRSVSWYQQTPGQGLQFLFEYFSETQRNKGNFPGRFSGRQFSNSRSEMNVSTLELGDSALYLCASSLSQLTGELFFGEGSRLTVL.

This clonotype was counted a few times. The chain employs TRBV5-6 and TRBJ2-3; D is unclear. V lost 0 bases to trimming and J lost 0 bases, with 8 bases between them. This CDR3 region has 15 residues. Looked up from germline, CDR1 is SGHDT and CDR2 is YYEEEE. The CDR3: CASSLGLISTDTQYF. CDR3 DNA sequence: TGTGCCAGCAGCTTGGGTCTGATTAGCACAGATACGCAGTATTTT.

A few counts support this clonotype. One end of the junction fails to match germline, which may point to a read error. The chain recombines TRBV20-1 with TRBJ2-3, with D possibly TRBD2 on 5 matching bases. Germline loops: CDR1 DFQATT, CDR2 SNEGSKA (reference sequence). The CDR3 length is 16 residues. The CDR3 nucleotides read TGCAGTGCTGGAGAGGGCGGCAGCTCTAGCACAGATACGCAGTATTTT. Protein sequence: CSAGEGGSSSTDTQYF.